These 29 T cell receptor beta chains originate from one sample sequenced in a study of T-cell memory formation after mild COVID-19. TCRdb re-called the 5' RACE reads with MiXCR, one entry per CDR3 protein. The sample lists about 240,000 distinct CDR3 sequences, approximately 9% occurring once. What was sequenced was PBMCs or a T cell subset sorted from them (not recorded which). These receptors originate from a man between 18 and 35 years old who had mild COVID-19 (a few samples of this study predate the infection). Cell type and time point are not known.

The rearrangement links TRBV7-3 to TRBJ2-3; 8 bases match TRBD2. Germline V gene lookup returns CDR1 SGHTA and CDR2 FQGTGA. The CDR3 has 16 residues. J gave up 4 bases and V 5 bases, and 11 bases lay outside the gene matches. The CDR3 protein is CASSRGGLAAADTQYF. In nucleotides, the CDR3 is TGTGCCAGCAGCCGGGGGGGGCTAGCGGCAGCAGATACGCAGTATTTT.

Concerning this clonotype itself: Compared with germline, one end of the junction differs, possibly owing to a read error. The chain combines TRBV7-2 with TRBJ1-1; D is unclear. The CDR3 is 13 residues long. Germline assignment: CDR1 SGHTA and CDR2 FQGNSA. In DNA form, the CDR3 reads TGTGCCAGCAGCTTAGAACCCCTCACTAAAGCTTTCTTT. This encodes CASSLEPLTKAFF.

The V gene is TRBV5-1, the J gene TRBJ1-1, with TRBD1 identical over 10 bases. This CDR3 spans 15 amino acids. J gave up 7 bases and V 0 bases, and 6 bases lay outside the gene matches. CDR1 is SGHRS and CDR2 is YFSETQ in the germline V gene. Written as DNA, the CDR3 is TGCGCCAGCAGCTTGGGTAGGACAGGGGGTTTTGAAGCTTTCTTT. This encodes CASSLGRTGGFEAFF.

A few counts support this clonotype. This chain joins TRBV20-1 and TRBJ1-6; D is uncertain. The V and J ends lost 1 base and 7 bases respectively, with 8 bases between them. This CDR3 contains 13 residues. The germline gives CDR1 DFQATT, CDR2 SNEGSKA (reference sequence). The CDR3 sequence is CSARVGPNSPLHF. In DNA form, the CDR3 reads TGCAGTGCTAGAGTAGGACCCAATTCACCCCTCCACTTT.

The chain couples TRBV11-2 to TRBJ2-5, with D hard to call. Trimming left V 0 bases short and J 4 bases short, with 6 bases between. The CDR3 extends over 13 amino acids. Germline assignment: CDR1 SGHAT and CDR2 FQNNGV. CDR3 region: CASSLDLPETQYF. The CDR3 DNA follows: TGTGCCAGCAGCTTAGATCTCCCAGAGACCCAGTACTTC.

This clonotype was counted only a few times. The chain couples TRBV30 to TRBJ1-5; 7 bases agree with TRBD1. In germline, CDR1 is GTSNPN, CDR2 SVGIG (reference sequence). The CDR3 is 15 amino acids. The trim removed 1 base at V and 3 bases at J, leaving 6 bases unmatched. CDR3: CAWSEVGQHNQPQHF. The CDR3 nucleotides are TGTGCCTGGAGTGAGGTGGGACAGCACAATCAGCCCCAGCATTTT.

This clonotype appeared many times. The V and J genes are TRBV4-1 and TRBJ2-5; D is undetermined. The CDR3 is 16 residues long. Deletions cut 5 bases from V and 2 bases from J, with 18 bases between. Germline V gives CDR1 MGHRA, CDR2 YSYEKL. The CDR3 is CASSFEPTDAQETQYF. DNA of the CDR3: TGCGCCAGCAGCTTCGAACCGACCGACGCACAAGAGACCCAGTACTTC.

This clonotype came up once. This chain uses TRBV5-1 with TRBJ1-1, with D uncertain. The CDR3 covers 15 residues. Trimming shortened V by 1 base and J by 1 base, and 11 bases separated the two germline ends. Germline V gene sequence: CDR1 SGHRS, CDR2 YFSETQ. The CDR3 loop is CASSLFPNENTEAFF. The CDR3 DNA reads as TGCGCCAGCAGCTTGTTCCCAAATGAGAACACTGAAGCTTTCTTT.

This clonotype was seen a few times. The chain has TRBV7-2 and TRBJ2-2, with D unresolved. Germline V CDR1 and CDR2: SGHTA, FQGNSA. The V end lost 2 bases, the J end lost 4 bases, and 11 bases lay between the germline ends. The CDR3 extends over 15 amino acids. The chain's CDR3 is CASSLHGQITGELFF. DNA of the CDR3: TGTGCCAGCAGCTTACACGGCCAGATCACCGGGGAGCTGTTTTTT.

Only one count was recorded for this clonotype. The DNA for the CDR3 is TGTGCCAGCACCCAACCCCGGATGAAGATGAACACCGGGGAGCTGTTTTTT. This codes for CASTQPRMKMNTGELFF. The V call is TRBV2, the J call TRBJ2-2; no firm D call. The CDR3 totals 17 residues. Germline CDR1 is SNHLY and CDR2 is FYNNEI. Trimming removed 7 bases at V and 1 base at J, with 19 bases between.

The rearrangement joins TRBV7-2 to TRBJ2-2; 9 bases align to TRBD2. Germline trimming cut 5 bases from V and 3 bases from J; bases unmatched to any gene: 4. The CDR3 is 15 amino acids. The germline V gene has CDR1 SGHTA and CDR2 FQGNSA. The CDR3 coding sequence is TGTGCCAGCAGCCCGCGGGGGGGCCACACCGGGGAGCTGTTTTTT. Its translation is CASSPRGGHTGELFF. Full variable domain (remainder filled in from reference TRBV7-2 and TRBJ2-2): GAGVSQSPSNKVTEKGKDVELRCDPISGHTALYWYRQSLGQGLEFLIYFQGNSAPDKSGLPSDRFSAERTGGSVSTLTIQRTQQEDSAVYLCASSPRGGHTGELFFGEGSRLTVL.

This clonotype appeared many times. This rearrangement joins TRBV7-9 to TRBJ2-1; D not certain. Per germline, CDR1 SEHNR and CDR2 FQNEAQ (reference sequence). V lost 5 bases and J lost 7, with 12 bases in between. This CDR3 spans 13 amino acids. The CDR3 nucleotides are TGTGCCAGCAGCCTGGGCGTCGGTAATGAGCAGTTCTTC. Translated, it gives CASSLGVGNEQFF.

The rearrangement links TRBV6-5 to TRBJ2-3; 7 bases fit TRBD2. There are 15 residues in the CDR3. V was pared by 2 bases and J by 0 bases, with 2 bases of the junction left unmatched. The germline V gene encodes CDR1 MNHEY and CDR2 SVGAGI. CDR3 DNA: TGTGCCAGCAGTTACGGGAGGGTCAGCACAGATACGCAGTATTTT. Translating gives CASSYGRVSTDTQYF.

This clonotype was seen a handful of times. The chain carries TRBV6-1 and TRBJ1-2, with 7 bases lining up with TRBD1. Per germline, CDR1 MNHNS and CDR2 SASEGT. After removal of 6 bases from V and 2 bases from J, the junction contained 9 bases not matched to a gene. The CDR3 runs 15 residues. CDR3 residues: CASSPDRAGNYGYTF. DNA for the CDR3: TGTGCCAGCAGCCCCGACAGGGCGGGGAACTATGGCTACACCTTC.

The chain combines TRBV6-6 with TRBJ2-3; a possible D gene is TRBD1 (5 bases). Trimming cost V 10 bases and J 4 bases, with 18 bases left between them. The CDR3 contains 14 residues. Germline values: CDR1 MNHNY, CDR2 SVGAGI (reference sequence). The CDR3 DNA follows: TGTGCCACCCAAGGGGTGGGGTTCGCAGATACGCAGTATTTT. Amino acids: CATQGVGFADTQYF.

CDR3 amino acids: CASSADNQPQHF. CDR3 nucleotides: TGTGCCAGCAGCGCCGATAATCAGCCCCAGCATTTT. This sequence joins TRBV5-5 and TRBJ1-5; D remains unclear. V was shortened by 4 bases and J by 4 bases, with 6 bases between the two germline ends. CDR3 length equals 12 residues. Per germline, CDR1 SGHKS and CDR2 YYEKEE (reference sequence).

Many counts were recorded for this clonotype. The CDR3 region is CASSFLRGSQHF. DNA for the CDR3: TGTGCCAGCAGCTTCTTAAGGGGTTCCCAGCATTTT. V gene TRBV5-6 combines with J gene TRBJ1-5, with D possibly matching TRBD1 (5 bases). This CDR3 region has 12 residues. Germline values: CDR1 SGHDT, CDR2 YYEEEE. V was shortened by 2 bases and J by 11 bases, with 11 bases between the two germline ends.

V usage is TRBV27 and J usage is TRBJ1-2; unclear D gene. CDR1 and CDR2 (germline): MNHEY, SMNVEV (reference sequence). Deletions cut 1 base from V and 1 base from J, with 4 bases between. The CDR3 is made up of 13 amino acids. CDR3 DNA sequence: TGTGCCAGCAGTTTATACTATAACTATGGCTACACCTTC. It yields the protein CASSLYYNYGYTF.

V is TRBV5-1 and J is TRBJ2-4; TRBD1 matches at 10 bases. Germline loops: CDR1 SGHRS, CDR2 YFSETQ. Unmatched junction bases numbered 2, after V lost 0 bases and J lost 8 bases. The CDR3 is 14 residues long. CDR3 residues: CASSLGDRGDIQYF. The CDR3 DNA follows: TGCGCCAGCAGCTTGGGGGACAGGGGAGACATTCAGTACTTC.

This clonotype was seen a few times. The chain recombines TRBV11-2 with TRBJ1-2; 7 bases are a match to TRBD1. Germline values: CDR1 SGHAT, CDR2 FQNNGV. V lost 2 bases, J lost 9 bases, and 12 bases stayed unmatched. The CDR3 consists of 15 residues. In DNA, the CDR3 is TGTGCCAGCAGCTTACTGACAGGGTTTAATAAGAGCTACACCTTC. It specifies CASSLLTGFNKSYTF.

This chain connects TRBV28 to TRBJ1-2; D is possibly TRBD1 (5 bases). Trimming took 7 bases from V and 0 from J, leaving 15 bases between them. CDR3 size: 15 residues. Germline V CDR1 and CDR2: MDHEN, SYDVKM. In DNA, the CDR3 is TGTGCCAGCACCCCCGCTACGGGGCCTAACTATGGCTACACCTTC. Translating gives CASTPATGPNYGYTF.

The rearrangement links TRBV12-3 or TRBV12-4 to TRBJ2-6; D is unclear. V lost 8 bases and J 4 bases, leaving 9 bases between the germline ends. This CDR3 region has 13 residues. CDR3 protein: CASAGGGANVLTF. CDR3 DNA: TGTGCCAGCGCTGGCGGAGGGGCCAACGTCCTGACTTTC.

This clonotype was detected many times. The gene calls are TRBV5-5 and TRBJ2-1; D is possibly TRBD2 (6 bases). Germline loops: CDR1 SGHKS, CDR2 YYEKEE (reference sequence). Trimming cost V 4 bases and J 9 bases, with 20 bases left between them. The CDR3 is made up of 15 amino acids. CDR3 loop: CASSPLGGLVSEQFF. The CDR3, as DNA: TGTGCCAGCAGCCCGCTGGGGGGTCTCGTGAGTGAGCAGTTCTTC.

DNA for the CDR3: TGTGCCAGCAGCCCCCGGACGGTGCACGCCTACAATGAGCAGTTCTTC. Its protein is CASSPRTVHAYNEQFF. V and J are TRBV7-2 and TRBJ2-1; no clear D gene. V lost 5 bases to trimming and J lost 2 bases, with 16 bases between them. This CDR3 is 16 amino acids long. In germline, CDR1 is SGHTA, CDR2 FQGNSA. Looking up the rest from reference TRBV7-2 and TRBJ2-1 gives the full variable domain: GAGVSQSPSNKVTEKGKDVELRCDPISGHTALYWYRQSLGQGLEFLIYFQGNSAPDKSGLPSDRFSAERTGGSVSTLTIQRTQQEDSAVYLCASSPRTVHAYNEQFFGPGTRLTVL.

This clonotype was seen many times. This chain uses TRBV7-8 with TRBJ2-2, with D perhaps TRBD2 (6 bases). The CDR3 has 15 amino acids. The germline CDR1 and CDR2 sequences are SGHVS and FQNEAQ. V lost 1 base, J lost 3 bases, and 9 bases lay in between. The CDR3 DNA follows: TGTGCCAGCAGCTTAGGTGGGGGGTACACCGGGGAGCTGTTTTTT. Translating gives CASSLGGGYTGELFF.

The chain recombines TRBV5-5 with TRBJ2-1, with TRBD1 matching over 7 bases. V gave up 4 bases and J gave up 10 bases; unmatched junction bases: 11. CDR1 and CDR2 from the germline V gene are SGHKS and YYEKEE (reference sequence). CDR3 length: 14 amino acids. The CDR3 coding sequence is TGTGCCAGCAGCCCGCCCCACGGACAGGAGGAGCAGTTCTTC. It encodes CASSPPHGQEEQFF. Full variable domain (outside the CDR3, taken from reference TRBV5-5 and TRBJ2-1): DAGVTQSPTHLIKTRGQQVTLRCSPISGHKSVSWYQQVLGQGPQFIFQYYEKEERGRGNFPDRFSARQFPNYSSELNVNALLLGDSALYLCASSPPHGQEEQFFGPGTRLTVL.

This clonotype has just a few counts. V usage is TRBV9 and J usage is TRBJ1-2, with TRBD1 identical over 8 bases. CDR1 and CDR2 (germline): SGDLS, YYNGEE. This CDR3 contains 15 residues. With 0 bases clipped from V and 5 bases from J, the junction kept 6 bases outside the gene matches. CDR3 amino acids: CASSVDPGGVYGYTF. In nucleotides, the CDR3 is TGTGCCAGCAGCGTAGATCCAGGGGGCGTATATGGCTACACCTTC. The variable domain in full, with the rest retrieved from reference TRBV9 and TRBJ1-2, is DSGVTQTPKHLITATGQRVTLRCSPRSGDLSVYWYQQSLDQGLQFLIQYYNGEERAKGNILERFSAQQFPDLHSELNLSSLELGDSALYFCASSVDPGGVYGYTFGSGTRLTVV.

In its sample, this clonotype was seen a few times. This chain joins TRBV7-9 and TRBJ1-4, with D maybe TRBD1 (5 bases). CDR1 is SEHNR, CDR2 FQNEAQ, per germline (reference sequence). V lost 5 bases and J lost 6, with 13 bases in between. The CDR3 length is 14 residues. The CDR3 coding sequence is TGTGCCAGCAGCCCGACAGCTGGTCATGAAAAACTGTTTTTT. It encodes CASSPTAGHEKLFF.

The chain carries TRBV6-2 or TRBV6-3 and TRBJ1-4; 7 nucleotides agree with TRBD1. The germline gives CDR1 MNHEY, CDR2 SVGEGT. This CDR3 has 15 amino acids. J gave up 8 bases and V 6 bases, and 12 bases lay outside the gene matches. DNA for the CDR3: TGTGCCAGCAGCTCCGAGACAGGGCGTGGAGAAAAACTGTTTTTT. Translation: CASSSETGRGEKLFF.